Below are 29 T cell receptor beta chains sequenced from a single sample in a study of radiation and T cells in renal cell carcinoma. Here immunoSEQ multiplex PCR was the method, and the copy in TCRdb shows in-frame clones only, minus some. The sample has roughly 120,000 clones; around 80% are singletons. Time point specified: baseline pretreatment blood. Noted treatment: 15 Gy SBRT to primary tumor, nephrectomy 4 weeks later. Sample: blood, taken from a patient whose treatment included radiotherapy and nephrectomy. The origin of the receptors is a woman in her sixties or seventies with renal cell carcinoma.

This clone was observed a single time. V usage is TRBV30 and J usage is TRBJ2-2; 8 nucleotides match TRBD1. Germline-derived CDR1 and CDR2 are GTSNPN and SVGIG (reference sequence). The CDR3 sequence is 14 residues long. V lost 2 bases, J lost 7 bases, and 6 bases stayed unmatched. The DNA for the CDR3 is TGTGCCTGGAGTCTAGCAGGGGGCGTCGGGGAGCTGTTTTTT. Translation gives CAWSLAGGVGELFF.

The chain employs TRBV4-3 and TRBJ2-3; no clear D. This CDR3 comprises 14 residues. Trimming shortened V by 0 bases and J by 2 bases, and 6 bases separated the two germline ends. The V gene's germline CDR1 is LGHNA and CDR2 YSLEER. DNA of the CDR3: TGCGCCAGCAGCCAAGATCGGTTCACAGATACGCAGTATTTT. Translating gives CASSQDRFTDTQYF.

V gene TRBV19 combines with J gene TRBJ1-2; D not resolved. V was clipped by 2 bases and J by 0 bases, with 10 bases between them. Germline-derived CDR1 and CDR2 are LNHDA and SQIVND (reference sequence). The CDR3 runs to 15 residues. CDR3 region: CASSIQAVANYGYTF. The CDR3 coding sequence is TGTGCCAGTAGTATACAGGCAGTTGCTAACTATGGCTACACCTTC.

The chain combines TRBV6-6 with TRBJ1-5, with D perhaps TRBD1 (6 bases). CDR1 and CDR2 (germline): MNHNY, SVGAGI (reference sequence). This CDR3 comprises 13 residues. V gave up 4 bases and J gave up 11 bases, with 15 bases separating them. The CDR3 loop reads CASSSSTGDTQHF. In DNA form, the CDR3 reads TGTGCCAGCAGTTCATCTACCGGGGACACCCAGCATTTT.

The rearrangement uses TRBV6-5 and TRBJ1-2; 9 bases are shared with TRBD1. The CDR3 covers 15 residues. Per germline, CDR1 MNHEY and CDR2 SVGAGI. J lost 6 bases, V lost 5 bases, and 10 bases had no gene match. The CDR3 region is CASSPSPGTGNGYTF. The DNA of the CDR3 is TGTGCCAGCAGTCCTAGTCCCGGGACAGGGAATGGCTACACCTTC.

V gene TRBV6-6 combines with J gene TRBJ2-1; TRBD2 matches 12 bases. Germline CDR1 reads MNHNY; CDR2 reads SVGAGI (reference sequence). The CDR3 contains 15 residues. J was trimmed by 7 bases and V by 2 bases; bases with no gene match: 3. Here the CDR3 reads CASSYPSGGANEQFF. In nucleotides, the CDR3 is TGTGCCAGCAGTTACCCTAGCGGGGGGGCGAATGAGCAGTTCTTC.

This rearrangement joins TRBV5-6 to TRBJ1-1, with D unclear. CDR1 SGHDT and CDR2 YYEEEE come from the germline V gene. The CDR3 runs to 14 residues. The V end was cut by 3 bases, the J end by 4 bases, with 13 bases between. In nucleotides, the CDR3 is TGTGCCAGCAGCTACGGGGTTCGGGGCACTGAAGCTTTCTTT. This gives the protein CASSYGVRGTEAFF. The full variable domain, with the rest looked up from reference TRBV5-6 and TRBJ1-1, is DAGVTQSPTHLIKTRGQQVTLRCSPKSGHDTVSWYQQALGQGPQFIFQYYEEEERQRGNFPDRFSGHQFPNYSSELNVNALLLGDSALYLCASSYGVRGTEAFFGQGTRLTVV.

The rearrangement links TRBV9 to TRBJ2-7, with D possibly being TRBD2 (6 bases). The CDR3 consists of 14 residues. CDR1 and CDR2 from the germline V gene are SGDLS and YYNGEE. Trimming shortened V by 4 bases and J by 5 bases, and 16 bases separated the two germline ends. The CDR3 sequence: CASSSGGGFHEQYF. The CDR3 nucleotides read TGTGCCAGCAGCTCTGGTGGGGGGTTCCACGAGCAGTACTTC.

The gene calls are TRBV5-1 and TRBJ1-5, with TRBD1 identical over 7 bases. The CDR3 is 15 amino acids. The germline CDR1 and CDR2 sequences are SGHRS and YFSETQ. Unmatched junction bases numbered 5, after V lost 1 base and J lost 4 bases. CDR3 amino acids: CASSLSGQENQPQHF. CDR3 coding DNA: TGCGCCAGCAGCTTGAGTGGACAGGAGAATCAGCCCCAGCATTTT.

Only one count was recorded for this clone. V is TRBV6-4 and J is TRBJ2-7, with TRBD1 matching over 7 bases. J lost 3 bases, V lost 7 bases, and 9 bases had no gene match. Germline lookup yields CDR1 MRHNA and CDR2 SNTAGT. This CDR3 has 14 amino acids. The CDR3 DNA reads TGTGCCAGCAACTTGACCGGGACAGTCTACGAGCAGTACTTC. Its protein product is CASNLTGTVYEQYF.

The chain is built from TRBV6-1 and TRBJ1-1, with no clear D. This CDR3 spans 15 amino acids. V lost 1 base, J lost 1 base, and 10 bases lay in between. Germline-derived CDR1 and CDR2 are MNHNS and SASEGT. CDR3 sequence reads: CASSEVNLSNTEAFF. The CDR3 DNA reads as TGTGCCAGCAGTGAAGTTAACCTTTCGAACACTGAAGCTTTCTTT.

This clone was observed once. The rearrangement joins TRBV6-6 to TRBJ2-1; 9 nucleotides agree with TRBD2. The CDR3 totals 14 residues. The junction had 9 bases not matched to a gene; V was cut back by 2 bases and J by 13 bases. Looked up from germline, CDR1 is MNHNY and CDR2 is SVGAGI (reference sequence). The DNA for the CDR3 is TGTGCCAGCAGTTACGGGAGTAGCGGGGGTATACAGTTCTTC. Translation gives CASSYGSSGGIQFF.

The chain combines TRBV13 with TRBJ2-5, with TRBD2 matching 12 bases. CDR1 and CDR2 from the germline V gene are PRHDT and FYEKMQ (reference sequence). The CDR3 has 17 residues. After removal of 5 bases from V and 2 bases from J, the junction contained 9 bases not matched to a gene. CDR3 in DNA: TGTGCCAGCAGCCATGCCGGGACTAGCGGGCTTCAAGAGACCCAGTACTTC. As protein: CASSHAGTSGLQETQYF. Together with reference TRBV13 and TRBJ2-5, the CDR3 gives the full variable domain: AAGVIQSPRHLIKEKRETATLKCYPIPRHDTVYWYQQGPGQDPQFLISFYEKMQSDKGSIPDRFSAQQFSDYHSELNMSSLELGDSALYFCASSHAGTSGLQETQYFGPGTRLLVL.

The chain links TRBV7-9 to TRBJ1-1, with D maybe TRBD1 (6 bases). CDR1 is SEHNR, CDR2 FQNEAQ, per germline (reference sequence). The CDR3 length is 15 residues. V dropped 0 bases and J dropped 4 bases, with 12 bases sitting between them. This CDR3 reads CASSLAGGGPTEAFF. The CDR3 nucleotides are TGTGCCAGCAGCTTAGCGGGCGGGGGGCCCACTGAAGCTTTCTTT.

This chain links TRBV20-1 with TRBJ2-7, with D uncertain. Germline values: CDR1 DFQATT, CDR2 SNEGSKA (reference sequence). The CDR3 has 11 residues. Trimming left V 0 bases short and J 5 bases short, with 5 bases between. Written as DNA, the CDR3 is TGCAGTGCTAGAGATAACAACGAGCAGTACTTC. This sequence encodes CSARDNNEQYF.

In its sample, this clone was seen a few times. V is TRBV5-4 and J is TRBJ2-3, with TRBD2 matching over 9 bases. V shed 6 bases and J 0 bases; nucleotides not matched to a gene: 11. Germline V lookup: CDR1 SGHNT, CDR2 YYREEE (reference sequence). The CDR3 has 17 residues. CDR3 protein: CASTKMLAGSSTDTQYF. CDR3 bases: TGTGCCAGCACCAAAATGCTAGCGGGATCTAGCACAGATACGCAGTATTTT.

This clone has more than one count but fewer than ten. This chain links TRBV28 with TRBJ1-1; weak D call: TRBD1 (6 bases). The V end was cut by 7 bases, the J end by 6 bases, with 15 bases between. Germline V CDR1 and CDR2: MDHEN, SYDVKM. This CDR3 is 13 amino acids long. CDR3 amino acids: CASKPSDRSEAFF. CDR3 DNA: TGTGCCAGCAAACCCTCGGACAGATCTGAAGCTTTCTTT.

V is TRBV28 and J is TRBJ1-2, with a possible D match to TRBD1 (5 bases). The V gene's germline CDR1 is MDHEN and CDR2 SYDVKM. The CDR3 runs 14 residues. Trimming removed 5 bases at V and 5 bases at J, with 15 bases between. CDR3 region: CASSPPNRSYGYTF. In nucleotides, the CDR3 is TGTGCCAGCAGTCCTCCGAACAGGTCGTATGGCTACACCTTC.

V is TRBV7-9 and J is TRBJ1-1; D remains unclear. V lost 3 bases, J lost 2 bases, and 10 bases lay in between. The CDR3 length is 14 residues. Germline lookup yields CDR1 SEHNR and CDR2 FQNEAQ (reference sequence). DNA for the CDR3: TGTGCCAGCAGCTTCATTCCGGGTAACACTGAAGCTTTCTTT. Translation: CASSFIPGNTEAFF.

This chain connects TRBV6-5 to TRBJ2-5; 8 bases are a match to TRBD1. The V gene's germline CDR1 is MNHEY and CDR2 SVGAGI. This CDR3 has 15 residues. V was pared by 3 bases and J by 4 bases, with 7 bases of the junction left unmatched. DNA for the CDR3: TGTGCCAGCAGTTATTCAGGGGGCCCCCCAGAGACCCAGTACTTC. Residues: CASSYSGGPPETQYF.

The V and J genes are TRBV7-9 and TRBJ2-1; 9 bases fit TRBD2. This CDR3 comprises 16 residues. The V and J ends lost 6 bases and 4 bases, in that order; junction bases with no gene match: 10. Looked up from germline, CDR1 is SEHNR and CDR2 is FQNEAQ (reference sequence). CDR3 sequence reads: CASRPPSGEQYNEQFF. The CDR3 DNA follows: TGTGCCAGCAGACCACCTAGCGGGGAGCAATACAATGAGCAGTTCTTC.

This clone has just one count. The chain links TRBV27 to TRBJ2-7; the D gene is possibly TRBD2 (5 bases). V was trimmed by 4 bases and J by 2 bases, leaving 12 bases between them. CDR3 length: 14 residues. Germline V gene sequence: CDR1 MNHEY, CDR2 SMNVEV (reference sequence). The CDR3: CASSSGKAPYEQYF. CDR3 nucleotides: TGTGCCAGCAGTTCGGGGAAGGCTCCCTACGAGCAGTACTTC.

The chain uses TRBV27 and TRBJ2-1; 8 bases are shared with TRBD2. This CDR3 spans 15 amino acids. CDR1 is MNHEY and CDR2 is SMNVEV in the germline V gene (reference sequence). The trim removed 6 bases at V and 2 bases at J, leaving 6 bases unmatched. CDR3 in DNA: TGTGCCAGCAGCCTTAGCGGGGACCCCTACAATGAGCAGTTCTTC. This codes for CASSLSGDPYNEQFF.

The genes are TRBV6-5 and TRBJ1-5; D not certain. Trimming removed 0 bases from V and 7 bases from J, with 13 bases in between. This CDR3 contains 15 residues. Germline loops: CDR1 MNHEY, CDR2 SVGAGI. For the CDR3, the DNA is TGTGCCAGCAGTTACTCTGAAAGGCCGGACCAGCCCCAGCATTTT. This gives the protein CASSYSERPDQPQHF.

The rearrangement links TRBV28 to TRBJ1-2; D unclear. With 5 bases removed from V and 4 bases from J, the gap between germline ends came to 8 bases. CDR3 length: 12 residues. CDR1 is MDHEN, CDR2 SYDVKM, per germline. The CDR3 DNA reads TGTGCCAGCAGTCAAATGGGCTATGGCTACACCTTC. It is translated as CASSQMGYGYTF.

This clone was counted a single time. The CDR3: CASSRQGASYTF. Here the CDR3 DNA reads TGTGCCAGCAGTCGACAGGGGGCAAGCTACACCTTC. This chain joins TRBV6-5 and TRBJ1-2, with 10 bases fitting TRBD1. V dropped 5 bases and J dropped 9; count of bases not matched to a gene: 3. Germline V gene sequence: CDR1 MNHEY, CDR2 SVGAGI. The CDR3 is made up of 12 amino acids.

The genes are TRBV19 and TRBJ1-1; a weak D match, TRBD1 (5 bases). CDR3 length: 13 amino acids. The germline gives CDR1 LNHDA, CDR2 SQIVND (reference sequence). V was trimmed by 6 bases and J by 1 base, leaving 9 bases between them. The CDR3 region is CASSPGWNTEAFF. CDR3 in DNA: TGTGCCAGTAGCCCAGGGTGGAACACTGAAGCTTTCTTT.

This sequence joins TRBV10-1 and TRBJ2-7; D may correspond to TRBD1 or TRBD2 (5 bases each). CDR3 length: 12 amino acids. Trimming removed 6 bases at V and 7 bases at J, with 13 bases between. Germline CDR1 WNHNN, CDR2 SYGVQD (reference sequence). CDR3 loop: CASRPGEGEQYF. Here the CDR3 DNA reads TGCGCCAGCAGGCCAGGCGAGGGGGAGCAGTACTTC.

The J gene is TRBJ2-2, the V gene TRBV29-1; D unresolved. This CDR3 comprises 14 residues. Deletions cut 1 base from V and 2 bases from J, with 8 bases between. The germline CDR1 and CDR2 sequences are SQVTM and ANQGSEA. The CDR3 nucleotides read TGCAGCGTTGAAGGAAGAGTCAACACCGGGGAGCTGTTTTTT. This gives the protein CSVEGRVNTGELFF.